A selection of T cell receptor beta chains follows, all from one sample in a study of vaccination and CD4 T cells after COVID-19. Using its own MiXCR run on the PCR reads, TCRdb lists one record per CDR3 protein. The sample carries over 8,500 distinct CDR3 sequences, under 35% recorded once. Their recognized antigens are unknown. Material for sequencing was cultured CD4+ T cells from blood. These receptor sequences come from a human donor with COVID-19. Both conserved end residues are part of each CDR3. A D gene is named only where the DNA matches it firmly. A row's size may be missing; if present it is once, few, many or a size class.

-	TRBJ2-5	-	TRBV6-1	CASTDPKRETQYF	TGTGCCAGCACCGACCCGAAGAGGGAGACCCAGTACTTC
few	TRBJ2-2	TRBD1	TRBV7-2	CASRLDRGNTGELFF	TGTGCCAGCAGGTTGGACAGGGGTAACACCGGGGAGCTGTTTTTT
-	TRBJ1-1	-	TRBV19	CASSIASRGNTEAFF	TGTGCCAGTAGTATCGCCTCCCGGGGGAACACTGAAGCTTTCTTT
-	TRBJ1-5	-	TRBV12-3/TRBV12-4	CASSTQGRTQPQHF	TGTGCCAGCAGTACCCAGGGGAGGACCCAGCCCCAGCATTTT
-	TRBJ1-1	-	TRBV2	CASSWTEAFF	TGTGCCAGCAGTTGGACTGAAGCTTTCTTT
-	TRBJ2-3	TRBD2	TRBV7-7	CASSLSLAGGIDTQYF	TGTGCTAGCAGCTTATCGCTAGCGGGGGGGATAGATACGCAGTATTTT
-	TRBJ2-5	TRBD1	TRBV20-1	CSAGDRVKETQYF	TGCAGTGCTGGGGACAGGGTAAAAGAGACCCAGTACTTC
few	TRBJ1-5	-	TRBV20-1	CSAANNFGRAQPQHF	TGCAGTGCTGCAAACAACTTCGGACGCGCTCAGCCCCAGCATTTT
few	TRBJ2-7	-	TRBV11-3	CASSLELNVYEQYF	TGTGCCAGCAGCTTAGAGCTCAACGTCTACGAGCAGTACTTC
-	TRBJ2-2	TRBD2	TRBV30	CAWSYRLAVIANTGELFF	TGTGCCTGGAGCTATAGACTAGCGGTAATTGCGAACACCGGGGAGCTGTTTTTT
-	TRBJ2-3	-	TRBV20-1	CSARLHTDTQYF	TGCAGTGCTAGACTCCACACAGATACGCAGTATTTT
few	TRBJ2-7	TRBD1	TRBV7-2	CASSLHLGQGSYEQYF	TGTGCCAGCAGCTTACATCTGGGACAGGGTTCCTACGAGCAGTACTTC
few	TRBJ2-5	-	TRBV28	CASFGRVDKETQYF	TGTGCCAGCTTCGGCAGAGTAGATAAAGAGACCCAGTACTTC
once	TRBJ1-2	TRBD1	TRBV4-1	CASSQEGQGYGYTF	TGCGCCAGCAGCCAAGAGGGACAGGGCTATGGCTACACCTTC
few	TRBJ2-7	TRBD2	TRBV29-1	CSVGTRSLVEQYF	TGCAGCGTCGGGACTAGAAGCCTTGTGGAGCAGTACTTC
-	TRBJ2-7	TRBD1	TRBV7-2	CASSRGQASYEQYF	TGTGCCAGCAGCCGGGGACAGGCCTCCTACGAGCAGTACTTC
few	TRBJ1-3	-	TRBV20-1	CSASRSSGNTIYF	TGCAGTGCTAGTCGGAGCTCTGGAAACACCATATATTTT
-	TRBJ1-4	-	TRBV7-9	CASRKKGPNEKLFF	TGTGCCAGCAGGAAGAAGGGGCCTAATGAAAAACTGTTTTTT
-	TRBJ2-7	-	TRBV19	CASSSWRQGDNEQYF	TGTGCCAGTAGTAGTTGGCGGCAGGGCGATAACGAGCAGTACTTC
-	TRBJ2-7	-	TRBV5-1	CASGLTPF	TGCGCCAGCGGCCTGACGCCCTTC
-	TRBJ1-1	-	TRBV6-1	CASRAQGEAFF	TGTGCCAGCAGGGCGCAGGGGGAAGCTTTCTTT
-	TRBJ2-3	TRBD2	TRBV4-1	CASSQVAGYADPTDTQYF	TGCGCCAGCAGCCAAGTAGCGGGGTACGCTGATCCCACAGATACGCAGTATTTT
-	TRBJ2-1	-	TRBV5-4	CASSSAGGAGINEQFF	TGTGCCAGCAGCTCGGCAGGCGGGGCGGGCATTAATGAGCAGTTCTTC
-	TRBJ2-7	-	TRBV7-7	CASSPGGYEQYF	TGTGCTAGCAGCCCCGGCGGGTACGAGCAGTACTTC
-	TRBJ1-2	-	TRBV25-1	CASSESGTAAANYGYTF	TGTGCCAGCAGTGAATCGGGAACAGCGGCTGCTAACTATGGCTACACCTTC
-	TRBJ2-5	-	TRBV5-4	CASSSGGARETQYF	TGTGCCAGCAGCTCTGGGGGGGCCCGTGAGACCCAGTACTTC
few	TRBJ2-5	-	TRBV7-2	CASSFLETQYF	TGTGCCAGCAGCTTTCTTGAGACCCAGTACTTC
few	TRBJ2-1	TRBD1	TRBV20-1	CSTLGDRDNEQFF	TGCAGTACCCTTGGGGACAGAGACAATGAGCAGTTCTTC
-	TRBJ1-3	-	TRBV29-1	CSVEEPNSGNTIYF	TGCAGCGTTGAAGAGCCGAACTCTGGAAACACCATATATTTT
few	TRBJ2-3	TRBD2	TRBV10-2	CASSETSGGAYTQYF	TGCGCCAGCAGTGAAACTAGCGGGGGGGCTTATACGCAGTATTTT
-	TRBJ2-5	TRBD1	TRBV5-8	CASSQGQGKETQYF	TGTGCCAGCAGCCAAGGACAGGGTAAAGAGACCCAGTACTTC
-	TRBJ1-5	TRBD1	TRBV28	CATIERGTGIQPQHF	TGTGCCACCATAGAAAGGGGGACAGGGATTCAGCCCCAGCATTTT
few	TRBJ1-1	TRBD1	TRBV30	CAWSRGPNTEAFF	TGTGCCTGGTCCAGGGGGCCTAACACTGAAGCTTTCTTT
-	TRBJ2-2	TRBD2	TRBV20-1	CSARTSGKFGELFF	TGCAGTGCTAGGACTAGCGGGAAGTTCGGGGAGCTGTTTTTT
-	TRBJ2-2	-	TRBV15	CATSRVVGTGELFF	TGTGCCACCAGCAGAGTGGTGGGGACCGGGGAGCTGTTTTTT
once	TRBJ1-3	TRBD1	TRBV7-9	CASSFQGARGNTIYF	TGTGCCAGCAGCTTCCAGGGGGCGCGCGGAAACACCATATATTTT
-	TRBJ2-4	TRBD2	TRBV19	CASTLRTSGGPRNIQYF	TGTGCCAGTACTCTGAGGACTAGCGGGGGGCCACGAAACATTCAGTACTTC
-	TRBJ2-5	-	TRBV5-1	CASSIGLTQETQYF	TGCGCCAGCAGCATCGGGTTGACACAAGAGACCCAGTACTTC
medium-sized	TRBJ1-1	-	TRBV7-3	CASSPTPGAEAFF	TGTGCCAGCAGCCCCACCCCAGGCGCTGAAGCTTTCTTT